This TCR beta chain was sequenced during a study of immune characterization of retroperitoneal liposarcoma (dated by TCRdb to about 2019). The method behind the library was PCR. Sequenced using a NextSeq 500. Using fastp trimming at Q25 and MiXCR clonotype assembly, TCRdb reanalyzed the public sequencing data and kept in-frame beta chains. Rows with one shared CDR3 protein collapse into an entry with the most common genes and DNA. Present in this sample are approximately 11,000 distinct CDR3 sequences, less than 40% of which were seen just once. The ten largest clonotypes hold around a tenth of the sample. Of note for this clonotype: Its cognate antigen has yet to be identified. No much larger clone exists at a distance of one base, and base qualities are not known.

The CDR3 holds 16 amino acids from the cysteine to the phenylalanine. Only the CDR3 DNA is retained, 48 bases long and in frame from the first base. Based on the germline V gene (reference sequence), the CDR1 and CDR2 sequences are WNHNN and SYGVQD. Unmatched junction bases come to 3, with V trimmed by 1 base and J by 0 bases. The sequence joins TRBV10-1 to TRBJ2-3, and 8 junction bases match TRBD1. Specimen: tumor tissue. The clonotype was recovered from a female donor with retroperitoneal liposarcoma. The CDR3 region reads CASSEWGQESTDTQYF. The DNA sequence is TGCGCCAGCAGTGAGTGGGGACAGGAGAGCACAGATACGCAGTATTTT.